This TCR beta chain was documented in a study of blood T cell repertoires in COVID-19. Study details: There were acute and convalescent COVID-19 samples, and they came from the United States, Italy and Spain. T cells, B-cell-depleted T cells, or PBMCs provided the cDNA or gDNA that served as material.

This CDR3 has 14 residues. V was clipped by 4 bases and J by 9 bases; unmatched bases: 1. CDR1 is SGHTA and CDR2 is FQGTGA in the germline V gene. Repertoires were generated with immunoSEQ multiplex PCR, while TCRdb's copy carries only in-frame clones and drops some. The table shows about 6,400 clones, with about 93% occurring only once. The chain combines TRBV7-3 with TRBJ2-1; 15 nucleotides match TRBD2. Specimen: peripheral blood. This sequence originates from a human donor in a cohort sampled during active COVID-19. CDR3 DNA sequence: TGTGCCAGCAGCTCGGGACTAGCGGGAGGTGAGCAGTTCTTC. Amino acids: CASSSGLAGGEQFF.